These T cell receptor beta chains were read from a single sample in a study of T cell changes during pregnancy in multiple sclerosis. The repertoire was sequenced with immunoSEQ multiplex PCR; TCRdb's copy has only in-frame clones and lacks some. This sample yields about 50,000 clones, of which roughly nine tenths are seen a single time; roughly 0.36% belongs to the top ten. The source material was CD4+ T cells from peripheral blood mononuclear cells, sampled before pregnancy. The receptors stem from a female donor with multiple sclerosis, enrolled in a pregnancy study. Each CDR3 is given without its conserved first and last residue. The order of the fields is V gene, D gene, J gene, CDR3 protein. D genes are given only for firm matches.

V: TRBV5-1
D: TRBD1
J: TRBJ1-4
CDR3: ASSLDSGDRGKLF

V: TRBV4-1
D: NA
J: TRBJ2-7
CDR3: ASSLLTGASEQY

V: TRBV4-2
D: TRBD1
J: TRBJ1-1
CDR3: ASSQESRGLLEAF

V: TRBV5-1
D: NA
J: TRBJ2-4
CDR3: ASSLTPERAKNIQY

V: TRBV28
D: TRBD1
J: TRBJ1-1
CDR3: ASSLFPGGTNTEAF

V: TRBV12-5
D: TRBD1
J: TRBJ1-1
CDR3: ASGLELTGGTEAF

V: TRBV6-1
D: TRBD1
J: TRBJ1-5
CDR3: ASSVGQGAVQPQH

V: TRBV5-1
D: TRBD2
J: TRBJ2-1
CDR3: ASSWTSGGYNEQF

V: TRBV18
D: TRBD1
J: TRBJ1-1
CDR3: ASSPPRQGAWDTEAF

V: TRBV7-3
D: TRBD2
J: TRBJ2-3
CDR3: ASSSGTSVTDTQY

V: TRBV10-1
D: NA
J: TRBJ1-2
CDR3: ASSESNLPGGYT

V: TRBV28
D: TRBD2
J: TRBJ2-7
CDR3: ASSSPGLAGAEQY

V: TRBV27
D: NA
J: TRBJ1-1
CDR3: ASSFAVATEAF

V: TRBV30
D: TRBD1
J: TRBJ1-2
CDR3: AWRHRQGGYGYT